Below, 21 T cell receptor beta chains from the same sample are listed, as sequenced in a study of beta chain features in type 1 diabetes (dated by TCRdb to 2016 to 2019). Libraries were made using the immunoSEQ multiplex PCR assay. The entire isolated RNA was reverse transcribed using the High Capacity cDNA Reverse Transcription Kit, and thus expressed TCRB transcripts were sequenced. TCRdb retrieved this table from immuneACCESS and kept in-frame rearrangements only. Not all clones are present; in checked studies, unresolved V genes account for under half, and no reason is known for the remainder. In all, the sample holds hundreds of thousands of clones, and around 15% of those were seen once. The ten largest clonotypes hold 0.04% of the sample. The antigens of these receptors remain unknown. General study outcomes and caveats: A moderate but significant shortening of TCRB CDR3 length was observed in type 1 diabetes patients in all four CD4+ subsets.

Sequenced material: naive CD4+ T cells from blood. The cell subset or site label on this specimen signifies: true naive CD4+ T cells. The receptor source for this set is a man between 18 and 35 years old with type 1 diabetes.

The chain combines TRBV5-4 with TRBJ2-7; perhaps D is TRBD1 or TRBD2 (6 bases each). The V end lost 4 bases, the J end lost 3 bases, and 23 bases lay between the germline ends. The CDR3 is made up of 17 amino acids. Germline CDR1 SGHNT, CDR2 YYREEE (reference sequence). The CDR3 nucleotides are TGTGCCAGCAGCAAGGGCGGTACGGGGGCGATTGGCTACGAGCAGTACTTC. Translated, it gives CASSKGGTGAIGYEQYF.

About this clone itself: Other DNA sequences of this sample code for an identical CDR3. V and J are TRBV29-1 and TRBJ2-1; TRBD2 might be the D (6 bases). Germline values: CDR1 SQVTM, CDR2 ANQGSEA. V lost 4 bases to trimming and J lost 7 bases, with 11 bases between them. The CDR3 runs to 12 residues. The CDR3 sequence: CSVVGGGNEQFF. In DNA form, the CDR3 reads TGCAGCGTTGTGGGCGGAGGGAATGAGCAGTTCTTC.

This clone occurred a few times. The chain couples TRBV19 to TRBJ1-1; D is ambiguous. Trimming left V 5 bases short and J 0 bases short, with 7 bases between. Per germline, CDR1 LNHDA and CDR2 SQIVND (reference sequence). The CDR3 runs to 13 residues. CDR3 in DNA: TGTGCCAGTAGTTTCATTATGAACACTGAAGCTTTCTTT. Translated: CASSFIMNTEAFF.

This clone came up a few times. The V gene is TRBV27, the J gene TRBJ2-7, with TRBD1 matching over 9 bases. Trimming cost V 6 bases and J 4 bases; bases outside gene matches: 13. Germline CDR1 and CDR2: MNHEY and SMNVEV (reference sequence). CDR3 length equals 16 residues. CDR3 residues: CASSLWFTGGDYEQYF. The CDR3 DNA reads TGTGCCAGCAGCCTATGGTTTACAGGGGGCGATTACGAGCAGTACTTC.

The table lists this clone with a few counts. In DNA, the CDR3 is TGTGCCAGCAGCTTAAGTGAGAGCACTGAAGCTTTCTTT. It yields the protein CASSLSESTEAFF. The chain uses TRBV7-2 and TRBJ1-1; no clear D. The CDR3 spans 13 residues. The V and J ends lost 2 bases and 4 bases respectively, with 8 bases between them. Germline CDR1 is SGHTA and CDR2 is FQGNSA.

This clone was seen only a few times. The gene calls are TRBV5-1 and TRBJ2-6; possible D gene TRBD2, 6 bases. The V end was cut by 4 bases, the J end by 4 bases, with 15 bases between. The CDR3 is 16 amino acids. Germline V lookup: CDR1 SGHRS, CDR2 YFSETQ. CDR3 DNA sequence: TGCGCCAGCAGCACCGGAGGGTCGGCGGGGGCCAACGTCCTGACTTTC. This translates into CASSTGGSAGANVLTF.

J is TRBJ1-5 and V is TRBV4-1, with TRBD1 identical over 9 bases. Germline assignment: CDR1 MGHRA and CDR2 YSYEKL. After removal of 4 bases from V and 5 bases from J, the junction contained 6 bases not matched to a gene. The CDR3 runs to 15 residues. CDR3: CASSRGDREDQPQHF. As DNA, the CDR3 is TGCGCCAGCAGCCGAGGGGACAGGGAAGATCAGCCCCAGCATTTT.

This clone was seen a handful of times. This chain connects TRBV11-1 to TRBJ2-1; TRBD2 is a possible D gene (5 bases). The CDR3 is 13 amino acids. Trimming removed 5 bases at V and 9 bases at J, with 14 bases between. Germline CDR1 and CDR2: SGHAT and FQDESV (reference sequence). As DNA, the CDR3 is TGTGCCAGCAGCCCCCGGAGGCGTACTGAGCAGTTCTTC. This encodes CASSPRRRTEQFF.

This chain connects TRBV30 to TRBJ2-5; TRBD1 matches at 9 bases. Germline-derived CDR1 and CDR2 are GTSNPN and SVGIG (reference sequence). The CDR3 length is 14 residues. V lost 3 bases to trimming and J lost 5 bases; unmatched junction nucleotides: 7. CDR3 region: CAWSRTGVGETQYF. As DNA, the CDR3 is TGTGCCTGGAGCCGGACAGGGGTGGGGGAGACCCAGTACTTC.

The chain has TRBV14 and TRBJ1-1, with unresolved D. Germline values: CDR1 SGHDN, CDR2 FVKESK. Trimming cost V 5 bases and J 11 bases, with 18 bases left between them. The CDR3 totals 13 residues. Written as DNA, the CDR3 is TGTGCCAGCAGCAACCGTCCTCAGTCCGAGGCTTTCTTT. Encoded protein: CASSNRPQSEAFF.

This clone occurred a few times. The J gene is TRBJ1-4, the V gene TRBV13; the D gene is possibly TRBD1 (5 bases). Between the trimmed V and J ends, which lost 2 bases and 8 bases, there was a span of 15 bases. Germline V gene sequence: CDR1 PRHDT, CDR2 FYEKMQ (reference sequence). The CDR3 is made up of 15 amino acids. CDR3 in amino acids: CASSLSNGAGEKLFF. The CDR3 DNA reads TGTGCCAGCAGCTTAAGCAATGGGGCCGGGGAAAAACTGTTTTTT.

V and J are TRBV23-1 and TRBJ2-7; D may be TRBD1 (6 bases). TRBV23-1 is noted as an ORF with a role that remains uncertain. The CDR3 length is 14 residues. The V gene lost 3 bases and the J gene lost 9 bases, with 18 bases spanning the gap. CDR3 bases: TGCGCCAGCAGTCACCCCGCGGAGCCCAGGGGGCAGTACTTC. Translated, it gives CASSHPAEPRGQYF.

The gene calls are TRBV6-1 and TRBJ1-1, with unresolved D. CDR1 and CDR2 (germline): MNHNS, SASEGT. This CDR3 is 13 amino acids long. V was clipped by 7 bases and J by 5 bases, with 14 bases between them. The CDR3 DNA sequence: TGTGCCAGCAAGGAAACGGTAGGGACTGAAGCTTTCTTT. Its translation: CASKETVGTEAFF.

The CDR3 DNA follows: TGCGCCAGCAGCTTGGTACGGGACACTGAAGCTTTCTTT. It encodes CASSLVRDTEAFF. The chain carries TRBV5-1 and TRBJ1-1, with D unresolved. V dropped 0 bases and J dropped 3 bases, with 6 bases sitting between them. Germline assignment: CDR1 SGHRS and CDR2 YFSETQ. This CDR3 is 13 amino acids long.

The J gene is TRBJ2-6, the V gene TRBV30; D remains unclear. CDR1 and CDR2 (germline): GTSNPN, SVGIG (reference sequence). The CDR3 has 14 residues. The V end was cut by 3 bases, the J end by 2 bases, with 8 bases between. As DNA, the CDR3 is TGTGCCTGGAGCCTTGACCCTGGGGCCAACGTCCTGACTTTC. Protein: CAWSLDPGANVLTF.

Notes on this clone: The identical CDR3 is also encoded by other nucleotide sequences in the sample. V and J are TRBV7-9 and TRBJ1-1, with no clear D. The CDR3 totals 14 residues. Germline V gives CDR1 SEHNR, CDR2 FQNEAQ (reference sequence). V was pared by 0 bases and J by 1 base, with 6 bases between. CDR3 in DNA: TGTGCCAGCAGCTTAGCGTCGCGGAACACTGAAGCTTTCTTT. Its protein product is CASSLASRNTEAFF.

This clone has more than one count but fewer than ten. V and J are TRBV9 and TRBJ1-5, with unresolved D. Per the germline V gene, CDR1 is SGDLS and CDR2 is YYNGEE. V shed 0 bases and J shed 5 bases, with 12 bases lying between them. The CDR3 length is 15 residues. The CDR3 region is CASSVEIGIDQPQHF. Written as DNA, the CDR3 is TGTGCCAGCAGCGTAGAAATAGGGATAGATCAGCCCCAGCATTTT. The complete variable domain, with remaining parts taken from reference TRBV9 and TRBJ1-5, reads DSGVTQTPKHLITATGQRVTLRCSPRSGDLSVYWYQQSLDQGLQFLIQYYNGEERAKGNILERFSAQQFPDLHSELNLSSLELGDSALYFCASSVEIGIDQPQHFGDGTRLSIL.

The chain has TRBV4-1 and TRBJ1-2, with a possible D match to TRBD1 (5 bases). Germline CDR1 reads MGHRA; CDR2 reads YSYEKL. V was trimmed by 1 base and J by 4 bases, leaving 13 bases between them. The CDR3 totals 15 residues. CDR3 in amino acids: CASSQGGGKIYGYTF. CDR3 sequence (DNA): TGCGCCAGCAGCCAAGGTGGGGGGAAGATCTATGGCTACACCTTC.

The chain has TRBV7-8 and TRBJ2-2; D is unclear. Germline V CDR1 and CDR2: SGHVS, FQNEAQ. The CDR3 contains 10 residues. Trimming took off 5 bases at V and 10 bases at J, with 5 bases between the two ends. Written as DNA, the CDR3 is TGTGCCAGCAGCCTTACGGAGCTGTTTTTT. Protein sequence: CASSLTELFF.

V is TRBV19 and J is TRBJ1-1; D call uncertain. The length of the CDR3 is 14 residues. The ends were cut back, 5 bases at V and 1 base at J, with 11 bases in the middle. Per germline, CDR1 LNHDA and CDR2 SQIVND (reference sequence). The CDR3 spells CASSRGRENTEAFF. CDR3 DNA sequence: TGTGCCAGTAGTCGTGGGCGGGAGAACACTGAAGCTTTCTTT.

This chain connects TRBV4-3 to TRBJ1-2; 10 bases align to TRBD1. J was trimmed by 4 bases and V by 6 bases; bases with no gene match: 5. The germline V gene has CDR1 LGHNA and CDR2 YSLEER. The CDR3 is 14 residues long. In DNA form, the CDR3 reads TGCGCCAGCAGTCCGACAGGGGGCCTCTATGGCTACACCTTC. Residues: CASSPTGGLYGYTF.